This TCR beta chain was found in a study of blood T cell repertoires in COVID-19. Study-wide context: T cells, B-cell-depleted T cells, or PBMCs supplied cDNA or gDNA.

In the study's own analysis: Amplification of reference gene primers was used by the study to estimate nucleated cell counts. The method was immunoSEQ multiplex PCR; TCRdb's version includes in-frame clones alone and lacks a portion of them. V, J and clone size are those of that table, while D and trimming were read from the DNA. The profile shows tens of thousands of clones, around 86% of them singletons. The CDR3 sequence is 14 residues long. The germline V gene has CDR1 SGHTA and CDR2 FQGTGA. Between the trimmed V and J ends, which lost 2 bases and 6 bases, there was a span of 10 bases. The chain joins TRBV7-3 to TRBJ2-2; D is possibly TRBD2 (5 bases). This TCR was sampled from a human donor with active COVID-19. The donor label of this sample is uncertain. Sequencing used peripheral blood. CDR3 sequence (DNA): TGTGCCAGCAGCTTAGGGCTAGCAGCCGGGGAGCTGTTTTTT. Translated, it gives CASSLGLAAGELFF.